This is a list of T cell receptor beta chains from one sample in a study of shared clonotypes between healthy human individuals. The repertoire was sequenced with immunoSEQ multiplex PCR; TCRdb's copy has only in-frame clones and lacks some. The sample includes around 550,000 clones, roughly 96% seen only once; the top ten take around 0.12%. Sequencing was done on a sample of naive CD8+ T cells sorted from blood. These receptors all come from a woman in her 30s in good health. Each CDR3 is given with its conserved first and last residue. Clone size appears in some rows only: once, few, many, or a class for an expanded clone.

abundance	v_gene	CDR3aa
.	TRBV4-1	CASSQGTVNYGYTF
.	TRBV9	CASSGQGLDEKLFF
.	TRBV7-9	CASSFSGEQYF
.	TRBV5-1	CANQREPHNEQFF
.	TRBV19	CASSILHQSQGNQPQHF
.	TRBV7-9	CASSPSRGAGAVGEQYF
.	TRBV27	CASSPETSGRTDTQYF
.	TRBV5-6	CASSPGLGALNEQFF
.	TRBV5-4	CASSATSVRGGELFF
.	TRBV5-8	CASSLLGYEQYF
.	TRBV13	CASSSRRGVSYEQYF
.	TRBV21-1	CASSNGRPLGTQYF
.	TRBV7-9	CASSPMGVHNEQFF
.	TRBV4-1	CASSQEGHYEQYF
.	TRBV19	CASSIDIGASYEQYF
.	TRBV28	CASRDVGDTQYF
.	TRBV29-1	CSVARENTEAFF
.	TRBV19	CASSNWREGREQYF
.	TRBV2	CASPKGTEVGSTYEQYF
.	TRBV27	CASSLGQGIPHEQYF
.	TRBV27	CASSSPLAGLYEQYF
.	TRBV4-1	CASSPHPAGVRTDTQYF
few	TRBV10-1	CASARTGASAEQYF
once	TRBV4-2	CASSPGTSGSYEQYF
.	TRBV4-2	CASSQEISSYEQYF
.	TRBV7-8	CASNSQETQYF
.	TRBV7-4	CASSLDPLNTEAFF
once	TRBV9	CASSVYDNSLLEQYF
.	TRBV27	CASSLFGNTEAFF
.	TRBV5-6	CASSLGIPETQYF
.	TRBV29-1	CSVFDTSYEQYF
.	TRBV11-3	CASSLVLGETQYF
.	TRBV28	CASSPHDVGGRETQYF
.	TRBV5-6	CASSSGLAGNAGELFF
.	TRBV11-3	CASSLAPGQGGQPQHF
once	TRBV19	CASSIVGSYEQYF
.	TRBV16	CASSQRDRGPEQYF
.	TRBV30	CAASGGRTYEQYF
.	TRBV21-1	CASSKGGLAEAYNEQFF
.	TRBV28	CASSRGSEGRLNEQFF
.	TRBV25-1	CASKDSYRETQYF
.	TRBV7-9	CASSTGLAATYEQYF
.	TRBV7-2	CASSLVTRTNEQYF
.	TRBV12-5	CASGDSRALTQETQYF
.	TRBV27	CASSLRGGSYSNQPQHF
.	TRBV4-1	CASSQDRALGEQYF
.	TRBV4-1	CASSQESYVEQFF
.	TRBV19	CASTGSLYRGYTF
.	TRBV27	CASRSGPPLGTDTQYF
.	TRBV6-6	CASSSVTGGVHEQYF
.	TRBV7-9	CASSFGRAGGTDTQYF
.	TRBV15	CATSNPAGGSYEQYF
.	TRBV30	CAWSVLGTGDQPQHF